These 23 T cell receptor beta chains came from one sample sequenced in a study of kidney transplant recipient with SARS-CoV-2 infection. TCRdb ran MiXCR on the reads and lists one entry per CDR3 protein. Among about 240,000 distinct CDR3 sequences, less than 35% were seen once, and the ten largest hold around 6.8%. This specimen consisted of a blood sample, obtained at baseline and on day 111 from a kidney transplant recipient. The receptors here all came from a male patient between 25 and 39 years old who had COVID-19 and was a kidney transplant recipient. Some T cells may be supplied by the graft donor.

In the case of this clonotype: Just one base apart from a much larger clone, this may be a read error. Here the CDR3 omits its conserved ending phenylalanine or tryptophan, so a read error is the likely source. The DNA is omitted, as the CDR3 cannot be located on it reliably, and the CDR3 follows TCRdb's listing. The V and J genes are TRBV21-1 and TRBJ2-1; TRBD2, the table's D call, was not compared with the DNA. TRBV21-1 is tagged as a pseudogene. The CDR3 length equals 19 residues, ends included. The CDR3 protein is CASSKGGLAGPHSSSEQYA.

Concerning this clonotype itself: A much larger clone differs from this one at a single base, so this may be a read error. The chain has TRBV7-6 and TRBJ1-2; unclear D gene. Germline CDR1 and CDR2: SGHVS and FNYEAQ. This CDR3 has 17 residues. This CDR3 is CASSTEDESRKTYSYTF. CDR3 bases: TGTGCCAGCAGCACAGAAGATGAATCTCGAAAGACCTATAGCTACACCTTC.

The DNA for the CDR3 is TGTGCCAGCGGTATGGGGGGAGAGTACACAAAGTCGGGCCAACGTCTGACTTTC. This codes for CASGMGGEYTKSGQRLTF. The rearrangement links TRBV5-2 to TRBJ2-6; the table's D call of TRBD1 was not tested on the DNA. TRBV5-2 is annotated as a pseudogene. This CDR3 is 18 amino acids long.

This clonotype was seen at least ten times. The rearrangement uses TRBV7-2 and TRBJ1-5; D is undetermined. Germline assignment: CDR1 SGHTA and CDR2 FQGNSA. The CDR3 covers 12 residues. The V gene lost 5 bases and the J gene lost 6 bases, with 8 bases spanning the gap. The CDR3 sequence is CASSTDTQPQHF. CDR3 nucleotide sequence: TGTGCCAGCAGCACAGATACTCAGCCCCAGCATTTT.

In the case of this clonotype: A much larger clone is a single base away; this may be a read error. The chain employs TRBV7-2 and TRBJ2-5, with D maybe TRBD2 (5 bases). Germline V gene sequence: CDR1 SGHTA, CDR2 FQGNSA. CDR3 size: 13 residues. The chain's CDR3 is CAGSLGRVETQYF. In nucleotides, the CDR3 is TGTGCCGGCAGCTTAGGGCGGGTTGAGACCCAGTACTTC. Together with reference TRBV7-2 and TRBJ2-5, the CDR3 gives the full variable domain: GAGVSQSPSNKVTEKGKDVELRCDPISGHTALYWYRQSLGQGLEFLIYFQGNSAPDKSGLPSDRFSAERTGGSVSTLTIQRTQQEDSAVYLCAGSLGRVETQYFGPGTRLLVL.

In its sample, this clonotype was seen once. Given the absence of the conserved phenylalanine or tryptophan at the CDR3 end, a read error is likely. CDR3 amino acids: CASRRWYSRKTYGYTL. The CDR3 coding sequence is TGTGCCAGCAGACGATGGTACTCAAGAAAGACCTATGGCTACACCCTC. The rearrangement uses TRBV9 and TRBJ1-2; D remains ambiguous. The V gene lost 5 bases and the J gene lost 4 bases, with 21 bases spanning the gap. Germline CDR1 SGDLS, CDR2 YYNGEE. The CDR3 has 16 amino acids.

This clonotype appeared many times. The chain uses TRBV7-9 and TRBJ1-2; TRBD1 aligns across 7 bases. This CDR3 spans 13 amino acids. Germline CDR1 reads SEHNR; CDR2 reads FQNEAQ (reference sequence). The V gene end was trimmed by 3 bases and the J gene end by 8 bases; junction bases not matched to a gene: 6. Here the CDR3 DNA reads TGTGCCAGCAGCTTTACAGGGGAAAGGGGCTACACCTTC. Its translation is CASSFTGERGYTF.

The table lists this clonotype with many counts. The J gene is TRBJ1-2, the V gene TRBV24-1; no firm D call. Trimming removed 5 bases from V and 4 bases from J, with 22 bases in between. Germline loops: CDR1 KGHDR, CDR2 SFDVKD. The CDR3 consists of 17 residues. CDR3 sequence: CATSAPCSTRKTYGYTF. DNA for the CDR3: TGTGCCACCAGTGCGCCCTGTAGTACCAGAAAGACCTATGGCTACACCTTC.

With regard to this clonotype: With a much larger clone just one base away, this may be a read error. The chain is built from TRBV6-5 and TRBJ1-1, with no clear D. Germline CDR1 reads MNHEY; CDR2 reads SVGAGI. V shed 8 bases and J shed 5 bases, with 9 bases lying between them. The CDR3 runs to 11 residues. This CDR3 is CASGSQTEAFF. The DNA for the CDR3 is TGTGCCAGCGGCTCTCAGACTGAAGCTTTCTTT.

This clonotype was found many times. The chain has TRBV30 and TRBJ1-2; possible D gene TRBD1, 5 bases. This CDR3 is built from 14 residues. Germline-derived CDR1 and CDR2 are GTSNPN and SVGIG (reference sequence). V lost 0 bases, J lost 0 bases, and 8 bases lay in between. The chain's CDR3 is CAWSVWGPNYGYTF. Written as DNA, the CDR3 is TGTGCCTGGAGTGTTTGGGGCCCTAACTATGGCTACACCTTC.

This clonotype has ten or more counts. This chain joins TRBV12-2 and TRBJ1-2. TRBV12-2 is annotated as a pseudogene. The CDR3 spans 17 residues. CDR3 sequence (DNA): TGTGCAAGTCGCCCAGGCACGACTCCACGAAAGACCTATGGCTACACCTTC. Protein product: CASRPGTTPRKTYGYTF.

This clonotype was seen at least ten times. The chain employs TRBV27 and TRBJ1-4; 8 positions agree with TRBD1. Germline CDR1 and CDR2: MNHEY and SMNVEV (reference sequence). The J segment lost 7 bases and the V segment lost 5 bases, leaving 6 bases of the junction unmatched. The CDR3 totals 14 residues. The CDR3 bases are TGTGCCAGCAGTCAGGACAGGGTCTTTGAAAAACTGTTTTTT. Its protein is CASSQDRVFEKLFF. The complete variable domain, with remaining parts taken from reference TRBV27 and TRBJ1-4, reads EAQVTQNPRYLITVTGKKLTVTCSQNMNHEYMSWYRQDPGLGLRQIYYSMNVEVTDKGDVPEGYKVSRKEKRNFPLILESPSPNQTSLYFCASSQDRVFEKLFFGSGTQLSVL.

This clonotype showed up just once. A much larger clonotype is one base distant, so this may be a read error. The conserved final phenylalanine or tryptophan is absent from the CDR3, which likely points to a read error. V and J are TRBV4-1 and TRBJ1-2; D is unresolved. There are 15 residues in the CDR3. The germline V gene has CDR1 MGHRA and CDR2 YSYEKL. Trimming took off 4 bases at V and 4 bases at J, with 16 bases between the two ends. CDR3 in amino acids: CASSPNGANPYGYTL. The CDR3 coding sequence is TGCGCCAGCAGCCCAAACGGAGCTAATCCCTATGGCTACACCCTC.

As to this clonotype: A much larger clonotype is one base distant, so this may be a read error. The V and J genes are TRBV5-1 and TRBJ1-2; no clear D. Trimming shortened V by 4 bases and J by 3 bases, and 13 bases separated the two germline ends. The CDR3 loop spans 14 amino acids. Germline loops: CDR1 SGHRS, CDR2 YFSETQ. The chain's CDR3 is CASSESQLDYGYTF. Here the CDR3 DNA reads TGCGCCAGCAGCGAATCGCAGCTAGACTATGGCTACACCTTC.

The V and J genes are TRBV9 and TRBJ2-5; TRBD1 matches at 10 bases. J lost 5 bases, V lost 4 bases, and 8 bases had no gene match. Germline loops: CDR1 SGDLS, CDR2 YYNGEE. The CDR3 extends over 15 amino acids. In DNA form, the CDR3 reads TGTGCCAGCAGCCCCCAGACAGGGGGCTGGGAGACCCAGTACTTC. Translation gives CASSPQTGGWETQYF.

On this clonotype: The final CDR3 position lacks the conserved phenylalanine or tryptophan, pointing to a likely read error. The chain links TRBV24-1 to TRBJ2-3; D remains ambiguous. This CDR3 is 16 amino acids long. V shed 2 bases and J shed 0 bases, with 11 bases lying between them. Per the germline V gene, CDR1 is KGHDR and CDR2 is SFDVKD. The CDR3 DNA reads as TGTGCCACCAGTGATTCGGGCCATCCTAGCACAGATACGCAGTATCTT. As protein: CATSDSGHPSTDTQYL.

This clonotype was detected many times. The V gene is TRBV7-9, the J gene TRBJ2-7, with no clear D. Germline CDR1 is SEHNR and CDR2 is FQNEAQ (reference sequence). The germline V and J ends were trimmed by 8 bases and 6 bases, with 8 bases remaining between them. The CDR3 runs to 10 residues. CDR3 nucleotide sequence: TGTGCCAGCGGCGGCGGCGAGCAGTACTTC. This gives the protein CASGGGEQYF.

This clonotype was recorded many times. One junction end disagrees with the germline gene, perhaps due to a read error. The CDR3 here is CASSELNTEAFF. CDR3 bases: TGTGCCAGCAGTGAATTGAACACTGAAGCTTTCTTT. This chain connects TRBV10-2 to TRBJ1-1; D is unresolved. The CDR3 is made up of 12 amino acids. Germline V gene lookup returns CDR1 WSHSY and CDR2 SAAADI.

The V call is TRBV30, the J call TRBJ1-5; possible D gene TRBD1, 5 bases. The CDR3 totals 13 residues. Germline V lookup: CDR1 GTSNPN, CDR2 SVGIG (reference sequence). V shed 1 base and J shed 5 bases, with 9 bases lying between them. DNA of the CDR3: TGTGCCTGGAGTGGGCAGGGCCATCAGCCCCAGCATTTT. It encodes CAWSGQGHQPQHF.

The V call is TRBV3-1, the J call TRBJ2-3, with TRBD2 identical over 7 bases. The CDR3 has 14 residues. Looked up from germline, CDR1 is LGHDT and CDR2 is YNNKEL (reference sequence). Unmatched junction bases numbered 11, after V lost 6 bases and J lost 8 bases. Here the CDR3 DNA reads TGTGCCAGCAGTGCTCGAGCGGGATGCCCTACGCAGTATTTT. It specifies CASSARAGCPTQYF.

The gene calls are TRBV5-1 and TRBJ2-5; D gene unclear. V dropped 4 bases and J dropped 2 bases, with 18 bases sitting between them. CDR3 length: 16 amino acids. From germline, CDR1 is SGHRS and CDR2 YFSETQ. This CDR3 reads CASSTSPAPRQETQYF. CDR3 bases: TGCGCCAGCAGCACTTCCCCCGCTCCCAGGCAAGAGACCCAGTACTTC.

The J gene is TRBJ2-1, the V gene TRBV5-1; 7 bases are shared with TRBD2. Germline loops: CDR1 SGHRS, CDR2 YFSETQ. V was pared by 8 bases and J by 4 bases, with 12 bases of the junction left unmatched. The CDR3 sequence is 15 residues long. The CDR3 coding sequence is TGCGCCAGTACGCTAGCGGAAGGGGTTTACAATGAGCAGTTCTTC. It specifies CASTLAEGVYNEQFF.

The table lists this clonotype with many counts. This sequence joins TRBV19 and TRBJ2-2; no definite D call. V was shortened by 3 bases and J by 2 bases, with 10 bases between the two germline ends. This CDR3 region has 15 residues. CDR1 is LNHDA and CDR2 is SQIVND in the germline V gene (reference sequence). CDR3 residues: CASSISGSNTGELFF. The CDR3 DNA reads TGTGCCAGTAGTATCTCGGGCTCAAACACCGGGGAGCTGTTTTTT.